The sequence of this T cell receptor beta chain was determined in a study of OX40 agonist ivuxolimab in advanced cancers. Study-wide results and caveats: Among the lowest peripheral clonal expansion occurred in 0.1-3.0 mg/kg partial responders. Among the nonresponders, some also had low normalized T-cell clonal expansion.

Details on this clone: Its antigen is unknown.

V was trimmed by 2 bases and J by 0 bases, leaving 5 bases between them. In germline, CDR1 is SGHTA, CDR2 FQGNSA. CDR3 size: 15 residues. The method was immunoSEQ multiplex PCR; TCRdb's version includes in-frame clones alone and lacks a portion of them. This sample has more than 60,000 clones, with about nine tenths found just once. Sequencing was performed on CD4+ or CD8+ T cells sorted from blood, taken in a trial of the OX40 agonist ivuxolimab. The receptor comes from an adult with an advanced solid tumor such as melanoma, head and neck, liver or kidney cancer. This chain joins TRBV7-2 and TRBJ2-6; D is uncertain. This chain's CDR3 is CASSLIGSGANVLTF. The CDR3 coding sequence is TGTGCCAGCAGCTTAATCGGCTCTGGGGCCAACGTCCTGACTTTC.